This T cell receptor (beta chain) came from a study of shared clonotypes between healthy human individuals. Here immunoSEQ multiplex PCR was the method, and the copy in TCRdb shows in-frame clones only, minus some. Among millions of clones listed, more than 80% were seen once. In germline, CDR1 is MNHEY, CDR2 SVGAGI. J was trimmed by 2 bases and V by 6 bases; bases with no gene match: 6. This CDR3 spans 14 amino acids. Sequencing used naive CD4+ T cells from PBMCs. Subset here: CD45RA+ positively selected. The genes are TRBV6-5 and TRBJ1-2, with TRBD1 matching 7 bases. The source is a man between 18 and 35 years old in good health. Some clones in this sample may be carry-over from other donors' samples. The CDR3 here is CASRPGGGNYGYTF. CDR3 DNA: TGTGCCAGCAGACCAGGGGGAGGGAACTATGGCTACACCTTC.